This is a list of T cell receptor beta chains from one sample in a study of cytomegalovirus exposure and HLA in healthy donors. Produced via immunoSEQ multiplex PCR; TCRdb's table is partial and in-frame only. The table has approximately 140,000 clones, 79% seen once. The specimen sequenced was PBMCs. Receptor source: a human donor in good health. Both conserved end residues are trimmed from each CDR3. Fields, in order: D gene, CDR3 length, V gene, J gene, CDR3 protein. The D gene is left open where the match is weak.

d_gene: .
len: 12
v_gene: TRBV5-1
j_gene: TRBJ2-5
CDR3aa: ASSLDRGGETQY

d_gene: .
len: 11
v_gene: TRBV2
j_gene: TRBJ2-7
CDR3aa: ASRRERGHEQY

d_gene: .
len: 10
v_gene: TRBV11-2
j_gene: TRBJ1-2
CDR3aa: ASSLQNYGYT

d_gene: .
len: 12
v_gene: TRBV2
j_gene: TRBJ1-1
CDR3aa: ASTSRYSPPEAF

d_gene: .
len: 17
v_gene: TRBV15
j_gene: TRBJ2-6
CDR3aa: ATSRPTIGGVSGANVLT

d_gene: TRBD2
len: 12
v_gene: TRBV7-3
j_gene: TRBJ2-1
CDR3aa: ASSLGLANNEQF

d_gene: .
len: 13
v_gene: TRBV4-2
j_gene: TRBJ2-2
CDR3aa: ASSLPGAVAGELF

d_gene: TRBD1
len: 12
v_gene: TRBV27
j_gene: TRBJ2-7
CDR3aa: ASSFKQGTYEQY

d_gene: .
len: 12
v_gene: TRBV2
j_gene: TRBJ1-1
CDR3aa: ASSELWGGTEAF

d_gene: .
len: 15
v_gene: TRBV7-6
j_gene: TRBJ2-6
CDR3aa: ASSLALSGAGANVLT

d_gene: .
len: 9
v_gene: TRBV30
j_gene: TRBJ1-1
CDR3aa: ACQQGAEAF

d_gene: .
len: 12
v_gene: TRBV19
j_gene: TRBJ2-3
CDR3aa: ASSTGEWTDTQY

d_gene: .
len: 12
v_gene: TRBV10-3
j_gene: TRBJ2-3
CDR3aa: AIKGGQSTDTQY

d_gene: .
len: 10
v_gene: TRBV15
j_gene: TRBJ1-5
CDR3aa: ATSRVNQPQH

d_gene: .
len: 9
v_gene: TRBV7-2
j_gene: TRBJ2-7
CDR3aa: ASSVYYEQY

d_gene: TRBD1
len: 13
v_gene: TRBV4-2
j_gene: TRBJ1-2
CDR3aa: ASSQDRGLRYGYT

d_gene: .
len: 14
v_gene: TRBV7-9
j_gene: TRBJ1-4
CDR3aa: ASSRLVGATNEKLF

d_gene: .
len: 13
v_gene: TRBV15
j_gene: TRBJ2-7
CDR3aa: ATSRDLTGTYEQY

d_gene: .
len: 10
v_gene: TRBV7-2
j_gene: TRBJ1-1
CDR3aa: ASSRTSAEAF

d_gene: .
len: 13
v_gene: TRBV18
j_gene: TRBJ1-5
CDR3aa: ASSHPDRAGQPQH

d_gene: TRBD2
len: 14
v_gene: TRBV28
j_gene: TRBJ2-7
CDR3aa: ASSETSGRPSYEQY

d_gene: .
len: 11
v_gene: TRBV9
j_gene: TRBJ2-3
CDR3aa: ASSALLTDTQY

d_gene: .
len: 11
v_gene: TRBV4-3
j_gene: TRBJ1-1
CDR3aa: ASSQIGGAEAF

d_gene: .
len: 10
v_gene: TRBV28
j_gene: TRBJ2-7
CDR3aa: ASSRTFYEQY

d_gene: .
len: 12
v_gene: TRBV27
j_gene: TRBJ1-4
CDR3aa: ASSLEGVNEKLF

d_gene: TRBD1
len: 13
v_gene: TRBV4-1
j_gene: TRBJ2-1
CDR3aa: ASSQGGTAYNEQF

d_gene: .
len: 13
v_gene: TRBV12-5
j_gene: TRBJ2-1
CDR3aa: ASGRGGSDRNEQF

d_gene: .
len: 12
v_gene: TRBV7-9
j_gene: TRBJ2-1
CDR3aa: ASSSTSSYNEQF

d_gene: TRBD2
len: 14
v_gene: TRBV7-8
j_gene: TRBJ2-5
CDR3aa: ASSLMVLAGEETQY

d_gene: .
len: 14
v_gene: TRBV7-2
j_gene: TRBJ1-2
CDR3aa: ASSLGGTGLDYGYT

d_gene: .
len: 10
v_gene: TRBV5-1
j_gene: TRBJ1-2
CDR3aa: ASSASGAGYT

d_gene: TRBD1
len: 14
v_gene: TRBV27
j_gene: TRBJ2-7
CDR3aa: ASSLLRGQSPYEQY

d_gene: .
len: 12
v_gene: TRBV19
j_gene: TRBJ1-5
CDR3aa: ASSPDRPGQPQH

d_gene: TRBD1
len: 14
v_gene: TRBV2
j_gene: TRBJ2-6
CDR3aa: ASSETGGAGANVLT

d_gene: TRBD2
len: 17
v_gene: TRBV11-1
j_gene: TRBJ2-1
CDR3aa: ASSSPRGEAGGMSNEQF

d_gene: .
len: 12
v_gene: TRBV6-5
j_gene: TRBJ1-2
CDR3aa: ASSYSGDTKGYT

d_gene: .
len: 14
v_gene: TRBV27
j_gene: TRBJ1-5
CDR3aa: ASSLGRDTFNQPQH

d_gene: .
len: 16
v_gene: TRBV30
j_gene: TRBJ1-2
CDR3aa: AWSVLRGNRISDYGYT

d_gene: .
len: 12
v_gene: TRBV30
j_gene: TRBJ2-7
CDR3aa: AWSVSVTTYEQY

d_gene: TRBD2
len: 13
v_gene: TRBV5-1
j_gene: TRBJ2-7
CDR3aa: ASSIPQEREGGKY

d_gene: TRBD1
len: 13
v_gene: TRBV19
j_gene: TRBJ2-2
CDR3aa: ASRMTGLNTGELF

d_gene: TRBD2
len: 14
v_gene: TRBV4-2
j_gene: TRBJ2-1
CDR3aa: ASRPIAGGSYNEQF

d_gene: .
len: 11
v_gene: TRBV7-9
j_gene: TRBJ2-3
CDR3aa: ASSLSFTDTQY

d_gene: TRBD2
len: 12
v_gene: TRBV6-4
j_gene: TRBJ2-3
CDR3aa: ASSEGLAGDTQY

d_gene: .
len: 10
v_gene: TRBV2
j_gene: TRBJ1-2
CDR3aa: ASSEVGGGYT

d_gene: TRBD2
len: 14
v_gene: TRBV5-8
j_gene: TRBJ2-2
CDR3aa: ASSSHSGSNTGELF

d_gene: .
len: 13
v_gene: TRBV6-5
j_gene: TRBJ1-1
CDR3aa: ASSYSRGSHSEAF

d_gene: .
len: 14
v_gene: TRBV19
j_gene: TRBJ1-6
CDR3aa: ASASRGGSYNSPLH